This passage covers 8 T cell receptor beta chains from one sample sequenced in a study of blood T cell repertoires in COVID-19. This table comes from immunoSEQ multiplex PCR, and its TCRdb copy is limited to in-frame clones, with some not included. Of some 210,000 clones in the sample, around nine tenths were seen once. Sequencing was carried out using peripheral blood. The receptor source for this set is a woman in her thirties or forties who had recovered from COVID-19.

The V and J genes are TRBV30 and TRBJ2-7; perhaps TRBD1 as D (5 bases). Germline values: CDR1 GTSNPN, CDR2 SVGIG (reference sequence). Trimming took 0 bases from V and 13 from J, leaving 16 bases between them. CDR3 size: 12 residues. CDR3 nucleotides: TGTGCCTGGAGTGTACGAAGGGTGGGGCCCTACTTC. Encoded protein: CAWSVRRVGPYF.

There are a few counts of this clone. The J gene is TRBJ2-2, the V gene TRBV4-2, with 10 positions matching TRBD2. The CDR3 extends over 17 amino acids. After removal of 4 bases from V and 6 bases from J, the junction contained 11 bases not matched to a gene. Germline V gene sequence: CDR1 LGHNA, CDR2 YNFKEQ. Here the CDR3 DNA reads TGTGCCAGCAGCCCCCTGACGCTAGCGGGAGATCCCGGGGAGCTGTTTTTT. It encodes CASSPLTLAGDPGELFF.

This chain joins TRBV27 and TRBJ2-3, with TRBD2 matching over 9 bases. The CDR3 runs to 14 residues. V shed 2 bases, J shed 15 bases, and the junction held 12 bases outside the gene matches. Germline lookup yields CDR1 MNHEY and CDR2 SMNVEV (reference sequence). The CDR3 reads CASSLDWREGLVYF. The CDR3 bases are TGTGCCAGCAGTTTAGACTGGCGGGAGGGCTTGGTTTATTTT.

CDR3 loop: CASSFSGSRKDTQYF. The CDR3 coding sequence is TGTGCCAGCAGCTTTAGCGGGAGTCGGAAAGATACGCAGTATTTT. The chain uses TRBV7-9 and TRBJ2-3; 9 bases match TRBD2. V shed 3 bases and J 5 bases; nucleotides not matched to a gene: 6. The length of the CDR3 is 15 residues. CDR1 is SEHNR and CDR2 is FQNEAQ in the germline V gene (reference sequence).

The chain has TRBV10-3 and TRBJ2-1, with D unresolved. The CDR3 contains 13 residues. The germline V gene has CDR1 ENHRY and CDR2 SYGVKD. Trimming took 10 bases from V and 9 from J, leaving 19 bases between them. In DNA, the CDR3 is TGTGCCACCCTCCAACCGAATTCCGGTGAGCAGTTCTTC. Protein: CATLQPNSGEQFF.

This chain links TRBV24-1 with TRBJ1-2; D remains ambiguous. Trimming took 4 bases from V and 2 from J, leaving 4 bases between them. Germline V lookup: CDR1 KGHDR, CDR2 SFDVKD. The CDR3 runs 12 residues. This chain's CDR3 is CATSEQNYGYTF. In nucleotides, the CDR3 is TGTGCCACCAGTGAACAAAACTATGGCTACACCTTC.

The chain carries TRBV5-8 and TRBJ2-7, with 8 bases aligning to TRBD1. This CDR3 spans 14 amino acids. Germline V lookup: CDR1 SGHTS, CDR2 YDEGEE. V shed 4 bases and J 4 bases; nucleotides not matched to a gene: 7. Here the CDR3 reads CASSPGQGWYEQYF. As DNA, the CDR3 is TGTGCCAGCAGCCCAGGACAGGGTTGGTACGAGCAGTACTTC.

The genes are TRBV23-1 and TRBJ2-1; no clear D. TRBV23-1 has ORF status, its function being uncertain. The CDR3 is 18 residues long. V was shortened by 0 bases and J by 6 bases, with 21 bases between the two germline ends. The CDR3 region is CASSQSRRLPYLVNEQFF. CDR3 DNA: TGCGCCAGCAGTCAATCGCGGCGGCTTCCTTACTTGGTCAATGAGCAGTTCTTC.